This T cell receptor beta chain was sequenced for a study of T cells in Graves' hyperthyroidism and ophthalmopathy (dated by TCRdb to about 2019). For the study in its entirety: Peripheral blood was collected at initial diagnosis, before any treatment. A discovery cohort of about a hundred patients, roughly 43 with Graves' ophthalmopathy and roughly 59 with stable Graves' hyperthyroidism, was used to find distinguishing TCR V-J signatures. Prospective prediction of ophthalmopathy was tested in an independent validation cohort consisting of 18 hyperthyroidism patients and some 17 patients who later progressed to ophthalmopathy. For training and testing, the roughly 97 patients in the discovery cohort were randomly divided in a 7:3 ratio. In about 6 Graves' hyperthyroidism patients, the study also compared T-cell repertoires from thyroid tissue with T-cell repertoires from blood. Once sampling was done, hyperthyroidism patients were given methimazole at a starting dose of 30 mg daily, whereas ophthalmopathy patients were given high-dose intravenous methylprednisolone. The paper describes TCR Vbeta CDR3 sequencing of about 140 peripheral blood samples, made up of 43 ophthalmopathy patients, some 80 hyperthyroidism patients and 17 progressor patients.

Amplification of TCR beta CDR3 regions was carried out from RNA transcripts. A first-round RT-PCR of the TCR CDR3 used the HTBI primer set with the Qiagen OneStep RT-PCR kit. A second multiplex PCR round built the libraries, followed by size selection and purification. Sequencing of the libraries was done on an Illumina HiSeq2000 using paired-end 100 bp reads. As for how the authors treated the data: Raw data were processed with SOAPnuke, discarding reads with adapters, uncalled bases, mean Phred below 15, or no exact constant-primer or identifier match. High-quality paired reads were merged with COPE v1.2.5, and unique nucleotide sequences were defined as clonotypes. MiTCR v1.1 was used to align the clonotypes against IMGT TRBV, TRBD and TRBJ reference segments. Analysis was restricted to V-J combinations with a frequency above 0.0001, which covered roughly 99% of repertoires. The TCS score was defined as the ratio of F50 (clonal expansion) to E x V (chaos), calculated using BLOSUM62-based TCRdist between CDR3 peptides within each V-J. Welch's t-statistics and random forest reduced just over 500 V-J features to roughly 13, which were used in a naive Bayes classifier (R e1071). Thyroid-blood repertoire similarity was quantified with the Morisita-Horn index. TCRdb redid the processing of the public reads, applying fastp at Q25 and MiXCR, and retained in-frame beta chains. CDR3 protein sequences are deduplicated, and each keeps its most common genes and DNA. For this entry, the V and J calls and clone size follow TCRdb and not the study's own pipeline. This sample comprises more than 45,000 distinct CDR3 sequences, about 50% of them detected only once. The ten largest clonotypes hold about an eighth of the sample.

Including cysteine and phenylalanine, the CDR3 has 15 amino acids. Just the 45-base CDR3 DNA is kept, in frame starting at base 1. CDR1 and CDR2 are drawn from the germline V gene (reference sequence): WNHNN, SYGVQD. Germline trimming amounts to 0 bases on V and 8 bases on J, with 5 as the count of junction bases outside the gene matches. General findings and caveats noted by the study authors: During validation, the model predicted progression to ophthalmopathy a median of roughly six months ahead of onset, with around 70% sensitivity and 72% to 80% specificity. Ophthalmopathy was separated from stable hyperthyroidism by a 13 V-J signature model, with just over 85% sensitivity and about 81% specificity obtained in cross-validation and 80%/75% obtained in testing. Most expanded thyroid clonotypes (frequency above 0.001) were also detected in blood, a finding suggesting that blood repertoires may reflect thyroid immune responses. No statistical method was used to fix the sample size in advance, and group allocation was not hidden from the investigators.

Ophthalmopathy patients had moderately to severely active disease, Clinical Activity Score of at least 3, NOSPECS grade of at least 4, and duration under 3 months. Patients with uncontrolled infections, other autoimmune diseases, pregnancy or lactation were excluded. Clinical symptoms, serum thyroxine and TRAb, thyroid ultrasound, and orbital computed tomography formed the basis for the diagnoses. Ficoll-Paque density gradient centrifugation was used to isolate PBMCs from around 9.1 ml of fresh peripheral blood. Total RNA was extracted using Trizol reagent, and RNA quality was assessed on an Agilent 2100 Bioanalyzer. As to this clonotype: The clone's antigen remains unknown. Per-base qualities were not stored, and no clone one base away is much larger.

The rearranged chain carries TRBV10-1 and TRBJ2-1, and 9 bases in between align with TRBD1. The sample was blood. This clonotype was sampled from a young woman with Graves' ophthalmopathy. The CDR3 is CASSESDRGDHEQFF. The DNA is as follows: TGCGCCAGCAGTGAGTCGGACAGGGGTGACCATGAGCAGTTCTTC.